The rows below give T cell receptor beta chains drawn from one sample of a study of memory CD4+ T cells and cytomegalovirus serostatus. Produced via immunoSEQ multiplex PCR; TCRdb's table is partial and in-frame only. The repertoire consists of 50,000 to 75,000 clones, with approximately 85% occurring once and the leading ten covering about 0.88%. Material: memory CD4+ T cells from blood. These receptor sequences come from an adult in good health and CMV-seronegative. CDR3s include the opening cysteine and the closing phenylalanine or tryptophan. D genes are given only for firm matches. Some rows have no size entry. The others give once, few or many, or a class for an expanded clone.

clone_size	v_call	j_call	d_call	cdr3_nt	cdr3_aa
-	TRBV4-1	TRBJ1-1	-	TGCGCCAGCAGCCAAGTAGGTAGGACCCTTGGGCCCGAAGCTTTCTTT	CASSQVGRTLGPEAFF
-	TRBV5-1	TRBJ2-1	TRBD2	TGCGCCAGCAGCTTGATTGTAGCGGGAGTCGTAGGTGAGCAGTTCTTC	CASSLIVAGVVGEQFF
-	TRBV27	TRBJ2-7	-	TGTGCCAGCAGTTTCCGGGGGGCGAGCGAGCAGTACTTC	CASSFRGASEQYF
-	TRBV27	TRBJ1-2	TRBD1	TGTGCCAGCAGTTTAAGGGGACAGGAAGGGTACACCTTC	CASSLRGQEGYTF
-	TRBV7-9	TRBJ2-7	-	TGTGCCAGCAGCTTAGTTGCCGCAGGCACGTTGATTGGGGAGCAGTACTTC	CASSLVAAGTLIGEQYF
-	TRBV27	TRBJ2-7	-	TGTGCCAGCAGTTTACGGGTCTCCCACGAGCAGTACTTC	CASSLRVSHEQYF
once	TRBV19	TRBJ2-2	TRBD2	TGTGCCAGTAGTGGACTAGCGGGGGCCTCGAGGACCGGGGAGCTGTTTTTT	CASSGLAGASRTGELFF
once	TRBV2	TRBJ1-1	-	TGTGCCAGCAGTGAAGCGCTGGGGGCGCCTGAAGCTTTCTTT	CASSEALGAPEAFF
-	TRBV7-6	TRBJ2-7	TRBD1	TGTGCCAGCAGCTTAGGGGGGACAGGTTTGGGGGAGCAGTACTTC	CASSLGGTGLGEQYF
-	TRBV6-5	TRBJ2-1	-	TGTGCCACTGCCGGGAACAATGAGCAGTTCTTC	CATAGNNEQFF
-	TRBV5-1	TRBJ2-1	TRBD2	TGCGCCAGCAGCTGGACTAGCCTCCGAGACGGGGAGCAGTTCTTC	CASSWTSLRDGEQFF
-	TRBV27	TRBJ2-3	TRBD2	TGTGCCAGCAGTTTATCGTTGGCTAGCGGGACAGATACGCAGTATTTT	CASSLSLASGTDTQYF
-	TRBV5-1	TRBJ2-1	TRBD2	TGCGCCAGCAGCTTGGCCTGGGGTAGCGGGGCCTACAATGAGCAGTTCTTC	CASSLAWGSGAYNEQFF
once	TRBV6-1	TRBJ2-1	TRBD2	TGTGCCAGCAGTGAAGGAGGCGGTCTAGCGGGGGGGCGTCGGCAGAATGAGCAGTTCTTC	CASSEGGGLAGGRRQNEQFF
once	TRBV4-1	TRBJ2-2	TRBD2	TGCGCCAGCAGCCAAACACCCGGGACTAGGGACACCGGGGAGCTGTTTTTT	CASSQTPGTRDTGELFF
-	TRBV7-2	TRBJ1-6	TRBD1	TGTGCCAGCAGCTTAGAGGGACAGGGACGCTCACCCCTCCACTTT	CASSLEGQGRSPLHF
-	TRBV2	TRBJ2-7	-	TGTGCCAGCAGCGACAAGGGCCCTCTTCACGAGCAGTACTTC	CASSDKGPLHEQYF
-	TRBV5-1	TRBJ1-1	TRBD1	TGCGCCAGCAGCACAGGGGGATTCAGCACTGAAGCTTTCTTT	CASSTGGFSTEAFF
few	TRBV18	TRBJ2-7	-	TGTGCCAGCTCACCTCGAAGCTCCTACGAGCAGTACTTC	CASSPRSSYEQYF
-	TRBV19	TRBJ1-1	-	TGTGCCAGTAGTATTAACGCAATTGGGACTGAAGCTTTCTTT	CASSINAIGTEAFF
-	TRBV7-3	TRBJ1-1	-	TGTGCCAGCAGCTTAATGGAGGGACTGAACACTGAAGCTTTCTTT	CASSLMEGLNTEAFF
once	TRBV7-9	TRBJ2-4	-	TGTGCCAGCAGCTTGGTGGGCCGGTACCCCGCTAAAAACATTCAGTACTTC	CASSLVGRYPAKNIQYF
-	TRBV27	TRBJ2-1	-	TGTGCCAGCAGTCCCCAGACAGGCCGCAATGAGCAGTTCTTC	CASSPQTGRNEQFF
-	TRBV28	TRBJ1-5	-	TGTGCCAGCACCCTAAAGGGGAGTTACAATCAGCCCCAGCATTTT	CASTLKGSYNQPQHF
once	TRBV2	TRBJ2-1	-	TGTGCCAGCAACCGGAACGGAGGGGGGCCCAATGAGCAGTTCTTC	CASNRNGGGPNEQFF
-	TRBV6-5	TRBJ1-1	-	TGTGCCAGCAGTTACTCGGGCTTAGGGACTGAAGCTTTCTTT	CASSYSGLGTEAFF
-	TRBV11-1	TRBJ1-2	-	TGTGCCAGCAGCTTTAGCTCTCGGGGGCTGGATGGCTACACCTTC	CASSFSSRGLDGYTF
once	TRBV18	TRBJ2-7	-	TGTGCCAGCTCACCATCCCAGGACACCTCCTACGAGCAGTACTTC	CASSPSQDTSYEQYF